The 27 T cell receptor beta chains below come from one sample, sequenced in a study of PD-1 blockade in classical Hodgkin lymphoma. Clones were sequenced by immunoSEQ multiplex PCR, and TCRdb holds only the in-frame ones, with some missing. The sample lists 150,000 or so clones; approximately 80% were seen once. Relapse after autologous stem cell transplantation occurred in every patient, and brentuximab vedotin exposure varied. This specimen was peripheral blood mononuclear cells (PBMCs), taken before the second cycle of nivolumab. These receptors all come from a human donor with classical Hodgkin lymphoma.

With respect to this clone: Other DNA sequences of this sample code for an identical CDR3. The chain combines TRBV11-3 with TRBJ2-3; 9 bases are shared with TRBD1. After removal of 5 bases from V and 4 bases from J, the junction contained 1 base not matched to a gene. Germline assignment: CDR1 SGHNT and CDR2 YENEEA. The CDR3 spans 13 residues. The CDR3 is CASSRQGADTQYF. CDR3 sequence (DNA): TGTGCCAGCAGCCGACAGGGGGCAGATACGCAGTATTTT.

This clone was seen more than once but under ten times. The CDR3 DNA sequence: TGTGCCAGCAGTGAACAGGGACAGACCTATGGCTACACCTTC. Translated: CASSEQGQTYGYTF. The chain joins TRBV2 to TRBJ1-2; TRBD1 matches at 7 bases. This CDR3 region has 14 residues. Trimming cost V 2 bases and J 4 bases; bases outside gene matches: 4. Germline V gene lookup returns CDR1 SNHLY and CDR2 FYNNEI.

The J gene is TRBJ1-4, the V gene TRBV5-1, with TRBD1 identical over 7 bases. This CDR3 is 16 amino acids long. Germline V gene sequence: CDR1 SGHRS, CDR2 YFSETQ. V trimming: 0 bases; J trimming: 5 bases; junction bases outside the gene matches: 7. The CDR3 loop is CASSLEAGGWNEKLFF. CDR3 nucleotides: TGCGCCAGCAGCTTGGAGGCAGGGGGGTGGAATGAAAAACTGTTTTTT.

The chain has TRBV6-1 and TRBJ2-7; possible D gene TRBD2, 5 bases. This CDR3 has 12 residues. V was shortened by 6 bases and J by 3 bases, with 9 bases between the two germline ends. Germline CDR1 and CDR2: MNHNS and SASEGT. CDR3 sequence reads: CASRYRDYEQYF. Written as DNA, the CDR3 is TGTGCCAGCAGGTACCGGGACTACGAGCAGTACTTC.

The chain recombines TRBV5-1 with TRBJ2-1; TRBD1 might be the D (6 bases). CDR3 length: 15 amino acids. Germline V gives CDR1 SGHRS, CDR2 YFSETQ. V was trimmed by 7 bases and J by 2 bases, leaving 16 bases between them. The CDR3, as DNA: TGCGCCAGCCGCGTCAGGGGCCACACCTACAATGAGCAGTTCTTC. It translates to CASRVRGHTYNEQFF.

This clone has only one observation. The chain couples TRBV18 to TRBJ2-3; tentatively, D is TRBD2 (6 bases). Trimming took off 4 bases at V and 3 bases at J, with 17 bases between the two ends. Germline values: CDR1 KGHSH, CDR2 LQKENI. This CDR3 comprises 16 residues. This chain's CDR3 is CASSQKWDSETDTQYF. CDR3 sequence (DNA): TGTGCCAGCTCACAAAAATGGGACTCCGAAACAGATACGCAGTATTTT.

The chain combines TRBV20-1 with TRBJ2-1, with D hard to call. The CDR3 loop spans 11 amino acids. Germline values: CDR1 DFQATT, CDR2 SNEGSKA (reference sequence). Trimming took 8 bases from V and 10 from J, leaving 15 bases between them. DNA for the CDR3: TGCAGTACGAGAGTTGGGTGGGAGCAGTTCTTC. It encodes CSTRVGWEQFF.

On this clone: One end of the junction is discordant with germline, which a read error may explain. V usage is TRBV7-7 and J usage is TRBJ2-2; TRBD2 agrees at 11 bases. The CDR3 totals 15 residues. Germline CDR1 and CDR2: SSHAT and FNYEAQ (reference sequence). CDR3 loop: CASSRSGGDTGELFF. In nucleotides, the CDR3 is TGTGCTAGCAGCCGTAGCGGGGGGGACACCGGGGAGCTGTTTTTT.

The chain uses TRBV14 and TRBJ2-7; D may be TRBD2 (5 bases). This CDR3 region has 16 residues. CDR1 is SGHDN and CDR2 is FVKESK in the germline V gene. V shed 3 bases and J shed 5 bases, with 20 bases lying between them. CDR3 coding DNA: TGTGCCAGCAGCCATCCGAGGGTAGGTTGGTTGGACGAGCAGTACTTC. Its protein is CASSHPRVGWLDEQYF.

This chain connects TRBV4-3 to TRBJ2-7, with 7 bases aligning to TRBD1. Germline-derived CDR1 and CDR2 are LGHNA and YSLEER. CDR3 size: 16 residues. With 1 base clipped from V and 5 bases from J, the junction kept 11 bases outside the gene matches. Written as DNA, the CDR3 is TGCGCCAGCAGCCAAGGGCGGACAGGCCAGGGGAACGAGCAGTACTTC. Residues: CASSQGRTGQGNEQYF.

V and J are TRBV28 and TRBJ1-1; D not resolved. Trimming removed 6 bases from V and 0 bases from J, with 11 bases in between. The CDR3 contains 14 residues. In germline, CDR1 is MDHEN, CDR2 SYDVKM. The CDR3 reads CASRKNIMNTEAFF. DNA for the CDR3: TGTGCCAGCAGGAAGAACATCATGAACACTGAAGCTTTCTTT.

The V gene is TRBV5-4, the J gene TRBJ2-3, with 10 bases lining up with TRBD2. The J segment lost 5 bases and the V segment lost 4 bases, leaving 10 bases of the junction unmatched. The V gene's germline CDR1 is SGHNT and CDR2 YYREEE (reference sequence). This CDR3 comprises 16 residues. This CDR3 reads CASSRPSGSGLDTQYF. The CDR3 DNA reads as TGTGCCAGCAGCCGTCCTAGCGGGAGTGGTTTAGATACGCAGTATTTT.

The gene calls are TRBV12-5 and TRBJ2-3, with unresolved D. Germline V gene lookup returns CDR1 LGHNT and CDR2 FRNRAP. The CDR3 covers 16 residues. The ends were cut back, 1 base at V and 0 bases at J, with 11 bases in the middle. This CDR3 is CASGLGRLSSTDTQYF. CDR3 DNA: TGTGCTAGTGGTTTGGGGCGGCTCTCTAGCACAGATACGCAGTATTTT.

The chain combines TRBV9 with TRBJ2-6; D possibly corresponds to TRBD2 (7 bases). Per the germline V gene, CDR1 is SGDLS and CDR2 is YYNGEE. The CDR3 length is 14 residues. The ends were cut back, 3 bases at V and 13 bases at J, with 17 bases in the middle. DNA of the CDR3: TGTGCCAGCAGCGCACGTCTCAGGGGAGGGGTCCTGACTTTC. Amino acids: CASSARLRGGVLTF.

The CDR3 loop reads CASSQRPQGLGGANVLTF. The CDR3, as DNA: TGTGCCAGCAGCCAAAGGCCACAGGGGTTAGGTGGGGCCAACGTCCTGACTTTC. The rearrangement uses TRBV4-2 and TRBJ2-6; TRBD1 matches 7 bases. The ends lost 2 bases at V and 3 bases at J; junction bases unmatched: 10. The CDR3 length is 18 residues. Germline V CDR1 and CDR2: LGHNA, YNFKEQ.

A single count supports this clone. The chain is built from TRBV6-5 and TRBJ2-3, with a possible D match to TRBD2 (6 bases). Germline V gene lookup returns CDR1 MNHEY and CDR2 SVGAGI. Trimming pared 6 bases from V and 7 bases from J, leaving 17 bases between. This CDR3 region has 14 residues. In nucleotides, the CDR3 is TGTGCCAGCAGCGCACGGGACTCCGAACATACGCAGTATTTT. As protein: CASSARDSEHTQYF.

The chain uses TRBV7-2 and TRBJ2-3; D is uncertain. Deletions cut 4 bases from V and 4 bases from J, with 12 bases between. Germline V lookup: CDR1 SGHTA, CDR2 FQGNSA. This CDR3 has 14 residues. Here the CDR3 reads CASSSMGGADTQYF. DNA of the CDR3: TGTGCCAGCAGCTCCATGGGTGGGGCAGATACGCAGTATTTT.

The sample holds a few counts of this clone. The rearrangement uses TRBV5-1 and TRBJ2-2, with 16 bases fitting TRBD2. This CDR3 spans 19 amino acids. V dropped 3 bases and J dropped 3; count of bases not matched to a gene: 8. The germline V gene encodes CDR1 SGHRS and CDR2 YFSETQ. CDR3 loop: CASSSTPGLAGGDTGELFF. CDR3 coding DNA: TGCGCCAGCAGCTCGACACCGGGACTAGCGGGAGGGGACACCGGGGAGCTGTTTTTT. Based on the CDR3 plus reference TRBV5-1 and TRBJ2-2, the full variable domain is KAGVTQTPRYLIKTRGQQVTLSCSPISGHRSVSWYQQTPGQGLQFLFEYFSETQRNKGNFPGRFSGRQFSNSRSEMNVSTLELGDSALYLCASSSTPGLAGGDTGELFFGEGSRLTVL.

V and J are TRBV19 and TRBJ2-2; D is perhaps TRBD2 (6 bases). Germline lookup yields CDR1 LNHDA and CDR2 SQIVND (reference sequence). The V gene lost 7 bases and the J gene lost 0 bases, with 9 bases spanning the gap. The CDR3 consists of 14 residues. CDR3 region: CASNSGPNTGELFF. CDR3 sequence (DNA): TGTGCCAGTAATAGCGGTCCGAACACCGGGGAGCTGTTTTTT.

The V gene is TRBV6-5, the J gene TRBJ1-2, with 7 bases lining up with TRBD1. This CDR3 region has 13 residues. V gave up 2 bases and J gave up 6 bases; unmatched junction bases: 3. The germline V gene encodes CDR1 MNHEY and CDR2 SVGAGI. The CDR3 loop reads CASSYGTVDGYTF. Written as DNA, the CDR3 is TGTGCCAGCAGTTACGGGACAGTAGATGGCTACACCTTC.

The CDR3 protein is CASSLVGNWGGYTF. The CDR3, as DNA: TGTGCCAGCAGCTTAGTGGGTAATTGGGGCGGCTACACCTTC. J is TRBJ1-2 and V is TRBV11-2; D might be TRBD1 (5 bases). V lost 1 base and J 8 bases, leaving 14 bases between the germline ends. The V gene's germline CDR1 is SGHAT and CDR2 FQNNGV. The CDR3 extends over 14 amino acids.

The chain joins TRBV7-2 to TRBJ1-5; D remains ambiguous. Germline V gives CDR1 SGHTA, CDR2 FQGNSA. The CDR3 has 13 residues. Trimming took 5 bases from V and 6 from J, leaving 11 bases between them. The CDR3 bases are TGTGCCAGCAGCCTAATTGGGGTTCAGCCCCAGCATTTT. Protein product: CASSLIGVQPQHF.

The chain employs TRBV6-1 and TRBJ1-1; no firm D call. Germline V gives CDR1 MNHNS, CDR2 SASEGT. This CDR3 comprises 14 residues. V gave up 1 base and J gave up 5 bases, with 11 bases separating them. CDR3 protein: CASSEVVRETEAFF. The CDR3 coding sequence is TGTGCCAGCAGTGAAGTAGTTAGGGAAACTGAAGCTTTCTTT.

The V gene is TRBV18, the J gene TRBJ2-7; the match to TRBD1 covers 7 bases. Germline V gene data show CDR1 as KGHSH and CDR2 as LQKENI. CDR3 length: 13 residues. Unmatched junction bases numbered 3, after V lost 2 bases and J lost 5 bases. In DNA, the CDR3 is TGTGCCAGCTCACCAGGGACAGTCGACGAGCAGTACTTC. It codes for CASSPGTVDEQYF.

V gene TRBV10-3 combines with J gene TRBJ2-7; 12 bases fit TRBD1. CDR3 length: 16 residues. Germline trimming cut 6 bases from V and 0 bases from J; bases unmatched to any gene: 6. Germline CDR1 ENHRY, CDR2 SYGVKD. The CDR3 here is CAIRGTGGLSSYEQYF. CDR3 DNA sequence: TGTGCCATCAGGGGGACAGGGGGCCTAAGCTCCTACGAGCAGTACTTC.

The chain carries TRBV30 and TRBJ1-2; unclear D gene. Germline V gene lookup returns CDR1 GTSNPN and CDR2 SVGIG (reference sequence). V lost 2 bases and J 3 bases, leaving 10 bases between the germline ends. The CDR3 covers 13 residues. DNA of the CDR3: TGTGCCTGGAGTATCCGGCCGCACTATGGCTACACCTTC. Amino acid sequence: CAWSIRPHYGYTF.

The chain combines TRBV5-6 with TRBJ1-1, with a possible D match to TRBD1 (6 bases). The CDR3 extends over 16 amino acids. Germline CDR1 SGHDT, CDR2 YYEEEE. Trimming removed 4 bases at V and 5 bases at J, with 21 bases between. The CDR3 protein is CASSKIDRTFRTEAFF. In nucleotides, the CDR3 is TGTGCCAGCAGCAAAATAGACAGGACCTTTAGGACTGAAGCTTTCTTT.